Described below is a single T cell receptor beta chain sequence and its context. TCRdb reprocessed the reads via MiXCR and lists one record per CDR3 protein. Among fewer than 300,000 distinct CDR3 sequences listed, 25% were seen once. The sample is drawn from a study of T cell repertoires in cytomegalovirus infection. The CDR3 length is 15 residues. The V gene's germline CDR1 is SGHNT and CDR2 YYREEE (reference sequence). V was clipped by 5 bases and J by 1 base; unmatched bases: 5. Sequenced sample: PBMCs. The origin of this receptor is a human donor in good health (CMV status not recorded). Some clones in this sample may be carry-over from other donors' samples. The chain joins TRBV5-4 to TRBJ2-1, with 8 bases aligning to TRBD2. The CDR3 region is CASRVGGASYNEQFF. The CDR3, as DNA: TGTGCCAGCAGAGTCGGGGGGGCATCCTACAATGAGCAGTTCTTC.